This TCR beta chain is drawn from a study of CD8 T cells in ankylosing spondylitis. Making the TCR beta libraries involved quantitative 5'-RACE with molecular barcodes. TCRdb re-called the 5' RACE reads through MiXCR, storing one row per CDR3 protein. The sample yields roughly 470,000 distinct CDR3 sequences, roughly 26% seen once. About this clonotype itself: Its antigen is undetermined.

Broader study findings: Certain motif variants had earlier appeared in reactive arthritis synovial fluid and blood. The study looked at matched synovial fluid samples from ankylosing spondylitis patients. Disease-linked clones were reported to be significantly enriched there. In ankylosing spondylitis blood, a motif of roughly 8 highly homologous TCR beta variants appeared characteristic.

V lost 4 bases to trimming and J lost 5 bases, with 12 bases between them. The CDR3 is 14 residues long. Germline-derived CDR1 and CDR2 are SGHKS and YYEKEE (reference sequence). The specimen was blood, either unsorted or a sorted T cell fraction (not recorded which). This clonotype was sampled from a male donor with ankylosing spondylitis. The V and J genes are TRBV5-5 and TRBJ2-2; D is unresolved. DNA of the CDR3: TGTGCCAGCAGCCCCCACTATGGGACCGGGGAGCTGTTTTTT. It translates to CASSPHYGTGELFF.